The 10 T cell receptor beta chains given below trace back to one sample, sequenced in a study of T cell clonotyping in hematopoietic cell transplantation. The table came from immunoSEQ multiplex PCR; TCRdb's copy has only in-frame clones and leaves some out. The data hold around 6,500 clones, with around nine tenths observed a single time. Sequenced material: peripheral blood mononuclear cells, taken 100 days after allogeneic stem cell transplant. The receptors were gathered from a female patient between 40 and 55 years old who had an allogeneic stem cell transplant from a related donor, so the T cells may come from the graft donor. Some clones in this sample may be carry-over from other donors' samples.

This chain links TRBV19 with TRBJ1-1; D is ambiguous. This CDR3 region has 13 residues. Trimming stripped 2 bases from V and 4 bases from J, with 8 bases between. Germline values: CDR1 LNHDA, CDR2 SQIVND (reference sequence). In DNA, the CDR3 is TGTGCCAGTAGTATATTGGCGGGCACTGAAGCTTTCTTT. As protein: CASSILAGTEAFF.

This clone was detected only once. This chain connects TRBV19 to TRBJ1-2; a possible D gene is TRBD1 (5 bases). There are 15 residues in the CDR3. Trimming removed 10 bases from V and 4 bases from J, with 22 bases in between. The V gene's germline CDR1 is LNHDA and CDR2 SQIVND (reference sequence). CDR3 bases: TGTGCCACGACAAGAGGGGCCCTCCTGGGCTATGGCTACACCTTC. It codes for CATTRGALLGYGYTF.

This clone has a single count. CDR3 sequence: CASNKLTDYGYTF. In DNA, the CDR3 is TGTGCCAGTAACAAATTGACAGACTATGGCTACACCTTC. This chain uses TRBV19 with TRBJ1-2; tentatively, D is TRBD1 (5 bases). The CDR3 totals 13 residues. V lost 7 bases and J 3 bases, leaving 12 bases between the germline ends. CDR1 is LNHDA and CDR2 is SQIVND in the germline V gene (reference sequence).

J is TRBJ2-1 and V is TRBV18; 9 positions match TRBD1. Germline V gives CDR1 KGHSH, CDR2 LQKENI. The V segment lost 3 bases and the J segment 9 bases; nucleotides outside the gene matches: 6. This CDR3 comprises 14 residues. CDR3 sequence reads: CASSPVDRGGEQFF. Written as DNA, the CDR3 is TGTGCCAGCTCACCTGTGGACAGGGGAGGTGAGCAGTTCTTC.

The J gene is TRBJ2-3, the V gene TRBV5-1, with D perhaps TRBD1 or TRBD2 (6 bases each). The V end lost 4 bases, the J end lost 0 bases, and 9 bases lay between the germline ends. CDR1 and CDR2 (germline): SGHRS, YFSETQ. CDR3 size: 14 residues. CDR3 protein: CASSGGPSTDTQYF. CDR3 DNA sequence: TGCGCCAGCAGCGGGGGGCCAAGCACAGATACGCAGTATTTT.

This chain joins TRBV5-1 and TRBJ2-3, with a possible D match to TRBD2 (5 bases). The germline V and J ends were trimmed by 0 bases and 0 bases, with 5 bases remaining between them. Germline assignment: CDR1 SGHRS and CDR2 YFSETQ. The CDR3 extends over 14 amino acids. CDR3 in amino acids: CASSLGTSTDTQYF. The CDR3 region has the DNA TGCGCCAGCAGCTTGGGGACTAGCACAGATACGCAGTATTTT.

This clone was observed a single time. One end of the junction fails to match germline, which may point to a read error. CDR3 residues: CASSLGRQYEQYF. CDR3 bases: TGTGCTAGCAGCTTGGGGCGACAGTACGAGCAGTACTTC. V gene TRBV7-7 combines with J gene TRBJ2-7, with a possible D match to TRBD1 (5 bases). Germline loops: CDR1 SSHAT, CDR2 FNYEAQ (reference sequence). The CDR3 spans 13 residues.

The chain has TRBV7-8 and TRBJ2-7; 12 nucleotides align to TRBD2. The CDR3 length is 15 residues. CDR1 SGHVS and CDR2 FQNEAQ come from the germline V gene. V shed 1 base and J 5 bases; nucleotides not matched to a gene: 3. The CDR3 reads CASSLGGLAGNEQYF. The DNA for the CDR3 is TGTGCCAGCAGCTTAGGTGGACTAGCGGGAAACGAGCAGTACTTC.

The V and J genes are TRBV18 and TRBJ2-2; D gene uncertain. The length of the CDR3 is 18 residues. Trimming pared 2 bases from V and 0 bases from J, leaving 16 bases between. Germline lookup yields CDR1 KGHSH and CDR2 LQKENI. CDR3: CASSPRSPRVSNTGELFF. The CDR3, as DNA: TGTGCCAGCTCACCAAGGTCGCCACGGGTGTCGAACACCGGGGAGCTGTTTTTT. The full variable domain, its missing parts supplied by reference TRBV18 and TRBJ2-2, is NAGVMQNPRHLVRRRGQEARLRCSPMKGHSHVYWYRQLPEEGLKFMVYLQKENIIDESGMPKERFSAEFPKEGPSILRIQQVVRGDSAAYFCASSPRSPRVSNTGELFFGEGSRLTVL.

This rearrangement joins TRBV5-1 to TRBJ1-3, with D possibly being TRBD1 (6 bases). The germline CDR1 and CDR2 sequences are SGHRS and YFSETQ. CDR3 length: 17 amino acids. The V end was cut by 0 bases, the J end by 0 bases, with 13 bases between. The CDR3 DNA reads as TGCGCCAGCAGCTTGGAACTGACAGGACCCTCTGGAAACACCATATATTTT. Its translation is CASSLELTGPSGNTIYF.